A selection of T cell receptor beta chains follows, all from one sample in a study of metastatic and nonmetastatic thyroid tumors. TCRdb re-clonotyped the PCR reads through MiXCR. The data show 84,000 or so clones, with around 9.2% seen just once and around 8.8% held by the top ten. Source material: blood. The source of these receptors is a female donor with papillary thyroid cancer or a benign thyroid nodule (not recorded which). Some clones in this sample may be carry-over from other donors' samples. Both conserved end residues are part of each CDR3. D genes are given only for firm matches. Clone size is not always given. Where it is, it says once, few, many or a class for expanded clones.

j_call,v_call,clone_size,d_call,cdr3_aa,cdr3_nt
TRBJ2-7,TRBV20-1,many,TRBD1,CSATGTGGYEQYF,TGCAGTGCCACCGGGACAGGAGGCTACGAGCAGTACTTC
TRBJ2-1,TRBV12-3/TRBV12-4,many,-,CASSFSLEQFF,TGTGCCAGCAGTTTCTCCCTTGAGCAGTTCTTC
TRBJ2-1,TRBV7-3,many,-,CASSPTIGSYNEQFF,TGTGCCAGCAGCCCTACCATCGGCTCCTACAATGAGCAGTTCTTC
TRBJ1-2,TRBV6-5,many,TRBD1,CASSYSTGGGRVSGYTF,TGTGCCAGCAGTTACTCCACAGGGGGCGGAAGGGTATCTGGCTACACCTTC
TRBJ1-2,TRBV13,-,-,CASSSTGIYGYTF,TGTGCCAGCAGCTCCACAGGGATCTATGGCTACACCTTC
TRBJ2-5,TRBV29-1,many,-,CSSTTGLETQYF,TGCAGCAGCACAACCGGTCTAGAGACCCAGTACTTC
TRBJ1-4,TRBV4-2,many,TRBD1,CASGPQDRGNEKLFF,TGTGCCAGCGGGCCGCAGGACAGGGGTAATGAAAAACTGTTTTTT
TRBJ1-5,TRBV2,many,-,CASIRDLSSAQHF,TGTGCCAGCATTAGGGACTTATCATCGGCCCAGCATTTT
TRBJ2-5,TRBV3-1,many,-,CASNQGETQYF,TGTGCCAGCAACCAAGGGGAGACCCAGTACTTC
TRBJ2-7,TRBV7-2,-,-,CASSFTLYEQYF,TGTGCCAGCAGCTTTACACTATACGAGCAGTACTTC
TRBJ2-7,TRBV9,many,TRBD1,CASSVEDRGAHEQYF,TGTGCCAGCAGCGTCGAGGACAGGGGTGCCCACGAGCAGTACTTC
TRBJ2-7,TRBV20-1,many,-,CSAAREDLYEQYF,TGCAGTGCCGCTCGAGAGGATTTGTACGAGCAGTACTTC
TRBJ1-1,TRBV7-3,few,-,CASSLNGGTEAFF,TGTGCCAGCAGCTTAAACGGGGGGACTGAAGCTTTCTTT
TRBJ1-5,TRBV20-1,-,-,CSARDGRVIPNQPQHF,TGCAGTGCTAGAGACGGCAGGGTCATCCCCAATCAGCCCCAGCATTTT
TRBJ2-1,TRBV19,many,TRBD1,CASSFTGTVYNEQFF,TGTGCCAGTAGCTTTACCGGGACAGTCTACAATGAGCAGTTCTTC
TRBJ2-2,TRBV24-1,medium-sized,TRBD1,CATSDPGQGDTGELFF,TGTGCCACCAGTGACCCGGGACAGGGAGACACCGGGGAGCTGTTTTTT
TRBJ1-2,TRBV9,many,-,CASTPGRSFYGYTF,TGTGCCAGCACCCCGGGGCGGTCTTTTTATGGCTACACCTTC
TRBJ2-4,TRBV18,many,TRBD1,CASTTGGATKNIQYF,TGTGCCAGCACGACAGGGGGCGCGACCAAAAACATTCAGTACTTC
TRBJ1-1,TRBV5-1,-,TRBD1,CTSSLGQTNTEAFF,TGCACCAGCAGCTTGGGACAGACGAACACTGAAGCCTTCTTT
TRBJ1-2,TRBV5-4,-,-,CASRRRSALGGYTF,TGTGCCAGCAGGCGCCGAAGTGCTTTAGGGGGCTACACCTTC
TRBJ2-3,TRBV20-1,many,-,CSARDLGLTDTQYF,TGCAGTGCTAGAGATCTGGGGCTCACAGATACGCAGTATTTT
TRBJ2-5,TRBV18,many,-,CASSPRLNQETQYF,TGTGCCAGCTCACCAAGACTGAACCAAGAGACCCAGTACTTC
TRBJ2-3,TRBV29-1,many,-,CSVTIGGTGTDTQYF,TGCAGCGTTACTATTGGGGGAACTGGCACAGATACGCAGTATTTT
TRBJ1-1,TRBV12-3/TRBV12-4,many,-,CASSFGNTEAFF,TGTGCCAGCAGTTTTGGAAACACTGAAGCTTTCTTT
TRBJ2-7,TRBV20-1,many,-,CSAPARGSYEQYF,TGCAGTGCTCCGGCACGGGGCTCCTACGAGCAGTACTTC
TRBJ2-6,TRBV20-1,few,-,CSARDPNRASGANVLTF,TGCAGTGCTAGAGATCCGAACAGGGCCTCTGGGGCCAACGTCCTGACTTTC
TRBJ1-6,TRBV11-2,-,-,CASSLWTTPRGESPIHF,TGTGCCAGCAGCTTATGGACAACCCCACGGGGAGAGTCACCCATCCACTTT
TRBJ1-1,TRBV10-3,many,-,CAISDLGPNTEAFF,TGTGCCATCAGTGACCTCGGACCGAACACTGAAGCTTTCTTT
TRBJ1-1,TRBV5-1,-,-,CASSLGRNTYTEAFF,TGCGCCAGCAGCTTGGGTCGTAACACCTACACTGAAGCTTTCTTT
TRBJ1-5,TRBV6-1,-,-,CASSLDIYSNQPQHF,TGTGCCAGCAGTCTAGACATTTATAGCAATCAGCCCCAGCATTTT
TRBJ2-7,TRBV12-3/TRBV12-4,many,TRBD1,CASTPGQSSSYEQYF,TGTGCCAGCACCCCGGGACAGTCAAGCTCCTACGAGCAGTACTTC
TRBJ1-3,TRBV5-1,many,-,CASSLVASPSSGNTIYF,TGCGCCAGCAGCTTGGTTGCCAGTCCCTCCTCTGGAAACACCATATATTTT
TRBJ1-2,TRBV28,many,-,CASSLNTGYTF,TGTGCCAGCAGTTTAAATACGGGCTACACCTTC
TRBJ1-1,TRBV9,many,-,CASSVGASGLKNTEAFF,TGTGCCAGCAGCGTAGGGGCGTCGGGACTCAAGAACACTGAAGCTTTCTTT
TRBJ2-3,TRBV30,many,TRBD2,CAWTKGLAGGRTDTQYF,TGTGCCTGGACTAAAGGACTAGCGGGGGGTCGCACAGATACGCAGTATTTT
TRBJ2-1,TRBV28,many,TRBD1,CASSTGQGRSYNEQFF,TGTGCCAGCAGTACAGGACAGGGGCGCTCCTACAATGAGCAGTTCTTC
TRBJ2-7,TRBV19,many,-,CASSMGAVAYEQYF,TGTGCCAGTAGTATGGGGGCTGTCGCCTACGAGCAGTACTTC
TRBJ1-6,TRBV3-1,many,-,CASSPRQNSPLHF,TGTGCCAGCAGCCCGCGGCAGAATTCACCCCTCCACTTT
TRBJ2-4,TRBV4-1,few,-,CASSPTDRALGIQYF,TGCGCCAGCAGCCCAACTGACAGAGCGTTGGGCATTCAGTACTTC
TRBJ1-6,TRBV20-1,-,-,CSARVGTSSYNSPLHF,TGCAGTGCTAGAGTGGGCACCAGCTCCTATAATTCACCCCTCCACTTT
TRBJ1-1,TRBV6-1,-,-,CASSTAGVSTEAFF,TGTGCCAGCAGTACAGCCGGGGTGAGCACTGAAGCTTTCTTT
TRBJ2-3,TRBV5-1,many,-,CASSYETSPDTQYF,TGCGCCAGCAGCTATGAGACTTCCCCGGATACGCAGTATTTT
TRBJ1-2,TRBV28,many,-,CASSSDPYGYTF,TGTGCCAGCAGTTCCGACCCCTATGGCTACACCTTC
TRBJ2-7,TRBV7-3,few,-,CASSSYRYSEQYF,TGTGCCAGCAGCAGTTACAGGTACAGCGAGCAGTACTTC
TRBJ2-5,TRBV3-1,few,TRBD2,CASQKERGGQETQYF,TGTGCCAGCCAAAAAGAGCGGGGGGGCCAAGAGACCCAGTACTTC
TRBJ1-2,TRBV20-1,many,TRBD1,CSALTGDGYTF,TGCAGTGCTTTAACAGGGGATGGCTACACCTTC
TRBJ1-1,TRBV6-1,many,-,CASSSAGTNTEAFF,TGTGCCAGCAGTTCGGCAGGAACGAACACTGAAGCTTTCTTT
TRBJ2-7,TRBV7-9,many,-,CASSLYVGRSYEQYF,TGTGCCAGCAGCCTTTACGTGGGGAGGAGCTACGAGCAGTACTTC
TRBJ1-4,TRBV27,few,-,CASRSHGEKLFF,TGTGCCAGCAGATCTCATGGAGAAAAACTGTTTTTT
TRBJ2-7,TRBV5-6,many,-,CASSSSPALSSYEQYF,TGTGCCAGCAGCTCCTCGCCGGCCCTAAGCTCCTACGAGCAGTACTTC
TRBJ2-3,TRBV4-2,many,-,CASSPTTGATDTQYF,TGTGCCAGCAGCCCCACCACGGGGGCCACAGATACGCAGTATTTT
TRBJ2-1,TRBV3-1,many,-,CASSYRVGEQFF,TGTGCCAGCAGCTACAGGGTCGGAGAGCAGTTCTTC
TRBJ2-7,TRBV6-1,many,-,CASSGDYEQYF,TGTGCCAGCTCGGGAGACTACGAGCAGTACTTC
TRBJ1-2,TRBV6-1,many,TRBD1,CATLRNAGTGKGGYTF,TGTGCCACCCTAAGGAATGCCGGGACAGGGAAGGGTGGCTACACCTTC
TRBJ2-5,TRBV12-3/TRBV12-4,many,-,CASSLGDSPAETQYF,TGTGCCAGCAGTTTAGGGGACTCCCCGGCAGAGACCCAGTACTTC